This TCR beta chain was documented in a study of a mutant IDH1 vaccine in newly diagnosed glioma. Overall study context: Patients had eight vaccinations, in weeks 1, 3, 5, 7, 11, 15, 19 and 23. Vaccines began 4-6 weeks after radiotherapy alone, or with temozolomide cycles. Study-wide results and limits: Of the patients, around 93% had vaccine-induced immune responses.

Germline V gene sequence: CDR1 LGHNA, CDR2 YNFKEQ. CDR3 length: 16 amino acids. V lost 3 bases, J lost 0 bases, and 9 bases lay in between. TCRdb keeps only in-frame clones here, not all; method: immunoSEQ multiplex PCR. The sample consists of fewer than 70,000 clones, approximately 90% of them appearing once. As for time point: week 11, during vaccination. Vaccination comprised doses that each held 300 ug of mutant IDH1 20-mer peptide, plus topical imiquimod. Every donor had a new WHO grade 3 or 4 astrocytoma that was IDH1-mutant, with loss of nuclear ATRX. For this clone: Its matching antigen is unknown.

This rearrangement joins TRBV4-2 to TRBJ2-6; D is undetermined. The sequence was obtained from a middle-aged man with glioma. Here the sequenced sample was PBMCs, taken from a glioma patient whose treatment included an IDH1 peptide vaccine. CDR3: CASSQEARSGANVLTF. CDR3 DNA: TGTGCCAGCAGCCAGGAAGCCCGCTCTGGGGCCAACGTCCTGACTTTC.